The 13 T cell receptor beta chains listed next were all sequenced from one sample in a study of cytomegalovirus exposure and HLA in healthy donors. The study ran its PCR with 60 Vbeta and 13 Jbeta primers. TCRdb keeps only in-frame clones here, not all; method: immunoSEQ multiplex PCR. Of 200,000 to 250,000 clones listed, roughly 87% are singletons. The specimen was PBMCs. The receptors come from a woman aged 40 to 50 in good health and CMV-seropositive.

J is TRBJ2-7 and V is TRBV30; D is perhaps TRBD2 (6 bases). The CDR3 loop spans 13 amino acids. Germline values: CDR1 GTSNPN, CDR2 SVGIG (reference sequence). The V and J ends lost 0 bases and 3 bases respectively, with 9 bases between them. For the CDR3, the DNA is TGTGCCTGGAGTGTAGCGGGCCGCTACGAGCAGTACTTC. It yields the protein CAWSVAGRYEQYF.

V is TRBV19 and J is TRBJ1-1; no reliable D call. This CDR3 region has 11 residues. V shed 3 bases and J shed 4 bases, with 3 bases lying between them. From germline, CDR1 is LNHDA and CDR2 SQIVND (reference sequence). This chain's CDR3 is CASSILTEAFF. In nucleotides, the CDR3 is TGTGCCAGTAGTATCCTCACTGAAGCTTTCTTT. Supplemented by reference TRBV19 and TRBJ1-1, the full variable domain reads DGGITQSPKYLFRKEGQNVTLSCEQNLNHDAMYWYRQDPGQGLRLIYYSQIVNDFQKGDIAEGYSVSREKKESFPLTVTSAQKNPTAFYLCASSILTEAFFGQGTRLTVV.

The rearrangement uses TRBV4-3 and TRBJ1-4; D call uncertain. The V end lost 0 bases, the J end lost 0 bases, and 5 bases lay between the germline ends. Germline V CDR1 and CDR2: LGHNA, YSLEER. The CDR3 has 15 residues. The CDR3, as DNA: TGCGCCAGCAGCCAAGACGAGGCAACTAATGAAAAACTGTTTTTT. It encodes CASSQDEATNEKLFF.

This clone was seen more than once but under ten times. The gene calls are TRBV11-3 and TRBJ1-2; D not certain. Per the germline V gene, CDR1 is SGHNT and CDR2 is YENEEA. V was cut by 1 base and J by 8 bases, with 14 bases left in between. There are 14 residues in the CDR3. For the CDR3, the DNA is TGTGCCAGCAGCTTAGGGCCACGGGGTGGAGGCTACACCTTC. It translates to CASSLGPRGGGYTF.

This chain uses TRBV14 with TRBJ2-1; 7 bases line up with TRBD2. The germline CDR1 and CDR2 sequences are SGHDN and FVKESK. CDR3 size: 16 residues. Germline trimming cut 3 bases from V and 0 bases from J; bases unmatched to any gene: 5. As DNA, the CDR3 is TGTGCCAGCAGCCATCTAGCGGTAAGCTCCTACAATGAGCAGTTCTTC. It specifies CASSHLAVSSYNEQFF.

This clone was recorded once. This sequence joins TRBV18 and TRBJ2-1, with 8 bases that match TRBD2. Germline assignment: CDR1 KGHSH and CDR2 LQKENI. After removal of 3 bases from V and 7 bases from J, the junction contained 2 bases not matched to a gene. The CDR3 is 13 amino acids. In nucleotides, the CDR3 is TGTGCCAGCTCACCGTTAGCGGGGAATGAGCAGTTCTTC. Residues: CASSPLAGNEQFF.

The gene calls are TRBV7-2 and TRBJ2-7; 9 nucleotides line up with TRBD1. With 5 bases clipped from V and 9 bases from J, the junction kept 14 bases outside the gene matches. This CDR3 has 15 amino acids. In germline, CDR1 is SGHTA, CDR2 FQGNSA. Written as DNA, the CDR3 is TGTGCCAGCAGCACAACCGGGACAGGGATAATAGGGCAGTACTTC. Its protein is CASSTTGTGIIGQYF.

This chain connects TRBV25-1 to TRBJ1-6; 8 positions match TRBD1. Germline trimming cut 5 bases from V and 10 bases from J; bases unmatched to any gene: 10. Per the germline V gene, CDR1 is MGHDK and CDR2 is SYGVNS. CDR3 length equals 15 residues. As DNA, the CDR3 is TGTGCCAGCAGTCCCCCAGGGGCAGGGGGCTCACCCCTCCACTTT. It yields the protein CASSPPGAGGSPLHF.

This chain links TRBV5-4 with TRBJ1-2; D possibly corresponds to TRBD1 (6 bases). Between the trimmed V and J ends, which lost 4 bases and 5 bases, there was a span of 27 bases. This CDR3 is 18 amino acids long. Germline loops: CDR1 SGHNT, CDR2 YYREEE (reference sequence). CDR3 region: CASSLSTGYSPRGYGYTF. CDR3 DNA sequence: TGTGCCAGCAGCCTCTCGACAGGTTACTCACCAAGGGGATATGGCTACACCTTC.

The gene calls are TRBV30 and TRBJ1-4, with TRBD1 as a possible D gene (5 bases). Germline V lookup: CDR1 GTSNPN, CDR2 SVGIG (reference sequence). With 5 bases removed from V and 4 bases from J, the gap between germline ends came to 14 bases. The CDR3 loop spans 14 amino acids. Here the CDR3 DNA reads TGTGCCTGGGGCGTGGGGGGGAATAATGAAAAACTGTTTTTT. Amino acids: CAWGVGGNNEKLFF.

For this clone: Mismatch with germline at one junction end may stem from a read error. The chain carries TRBV10-3 and TRBJ1-4, with 7 bases matching TRBD1. CDR3 length equals 12 residues. Per the germline V gene, CDR1 is ENHRY and CDR2 is SYGVKD. In DNA, the CDR3 is TGTGCCATAGGACAGGAAAATGAAAAACTGCTTTTT. Protein sequence: CAIGQENEKLLF.

The chain combines TRBV19 with TRBJ2-1, with 7 bases that match TRBD2. Germline V gives CDR1 LNHDA, CDR2 SQIVND (reference sequence). CDR3 length: 14 residues. V dropped 6 bases and J dropped 2; count of bases not matched to a gene: 4. The CDR3 nucleotides read TGTGCCAGTAGCCTGAGCGGGACCTACAATGAGCAGTTCTTC. Translated: CASSLSGTYNEQFF. Looking up the rest from reference TRBV19 and TRBJ2-1 gives the full variable domain: DGGITQSPKYLFRKEGQNVTLSCEQNLNHDAMYWYRQDPGQGLRLIYYSQIVNDFQKGDIAEGYSVSREKKESFPLTVTSAQKNPTAFYLCASSLSGTYNEQFFGPGTRLTVL.

V gene TRBV5-4 combines with J gene TRBJ1-1; D may be TRBD1 (6 bases). The CDR3 covers 14 residues. V shed 4 bases and J shed 4 bases, with 14 bases lying between them. From germline, CDR1 is SGHNT and CDR2 YYREEE (reference sequence). The CDR3 DNA follows: TGTGCCAGCAGCCCGGAAAAACAGGGCACTGAAGCTTTCTTT. Amino acids: CASSPEKQGTEAFF. The entire variable domain, with the rest obtained from reference TRBV5-4 and TRBJ1-1, is as follows: ETGVTQSPTHLIKTRGQQVTLRCSSQSGHNTVSWYQQALGQGPQFIFQYYREEENGRGNFPPRFSGLQFPNYSSELNVNALELDDSALYLCASSPEKQGTEAFFGQGTRLTVV.